In this sample, the clone carrying this T cell receptor (beta chain) turned up once. Original methodology: Reference gene primer amplification gave nucleated cell count estimates. The assay was immunoSEQ multiplex PCR, and TCRdb's table has in-frame clones only and misses some. The DNA gave D and trimming, while V, J and clone size come from that table. The sample comprises approximately 150,000 clones, about 80% of which are singletons, and 10% to 15% rests with the top ten. The record originates from a study of blood T cell repertoires in COVID-19. Study summary: Donors in the United States, Italy and Spain gave samples during acute or convalescent COVID-19. Sources were T cells, B-cell-depleted T cells, or PBMCs; the material itself was cDNA or gDNA.

CDR1 SNHLY and CDR2 FYNNEI come from the germline V gene. V lost 9 bases to trimming and J lost 5 bases, with 19 bases between them. The CDR3 has 14 residues. Sequencing used peripheral blood. The clonotype originates from a man between 65 and 79 years old who had recovered from COVID-19. The chain is built from TRBV2 and TRBJ2-5; D is perhaps TRBD2 (6 bases). The CDR3 nucleotides read TGTGCCAGGGGGGGTGTTTCCGGGCAGGAGACCCAGTACTTC. It translates to CARGGVSGQETQYF. Supplemented by reference TRBV2 and TRBJ2-5, the full variable domain reads EPEVTQTPSHQVTQMGQEVILRCVPISNHLYFYWYRQILGQKVEFLVSFYNNEISEKSEIFDDQFSVERPDGSNFTLKIRSTKLEDSAMYFCARGGVSGQETQYFGPGTRLLVL.